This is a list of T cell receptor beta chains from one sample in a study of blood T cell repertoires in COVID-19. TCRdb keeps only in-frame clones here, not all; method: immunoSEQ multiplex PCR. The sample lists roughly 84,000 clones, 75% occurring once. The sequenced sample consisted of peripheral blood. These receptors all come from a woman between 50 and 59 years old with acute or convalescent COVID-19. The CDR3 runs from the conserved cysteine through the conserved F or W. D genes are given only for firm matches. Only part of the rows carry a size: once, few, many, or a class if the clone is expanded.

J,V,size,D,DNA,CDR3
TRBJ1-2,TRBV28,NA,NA,TGTGCCAGCAGTTTATTTCAGGGTCGCCATGGCTACACCTTC,CASSLFQGRHGYTF
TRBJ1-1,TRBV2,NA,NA,TGTGCCAGCGGGAGGTCCAGGGCTTCCAACACTGAAGCTTTCTTT,CASGRSRASNTEAFF
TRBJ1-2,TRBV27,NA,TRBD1,TGTGCCAGCCGTACCAACAGACAGGGGGCGGACTATGGCTACACCTTC,CASRTNRQGADYGYTF
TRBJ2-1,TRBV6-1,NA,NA,TGTGCCAGCAGTGATGGGACAGAGCAGTTCTTC,CASSDGTEQFF
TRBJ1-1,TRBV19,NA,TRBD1,TGTGCCAGTAGTTCGATGGACAGGGGGCGTCTAGGCACTGAAGCTTTCTTT,CASSSMDRGRLGTEAFF
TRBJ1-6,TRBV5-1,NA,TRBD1,TGCGCCAGCAGCTTGTCAGGAGACAGGGGTTCACCCCTCCACTTT,CASSLSGDRGSPLHF
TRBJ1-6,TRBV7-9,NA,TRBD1,TGTGCCAGCAGCATCGGACAGGGTAGGACCCTCCACTTT,CASSIGQGRTLHF
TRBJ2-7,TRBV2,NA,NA,TGTGCCAGCAGTGAAGGGGCTACCTACTCCTACGAGCAGTACTTC,CASSEGATYSYEQYF
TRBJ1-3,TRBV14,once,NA,TGTGCCAGCAGCCAAGCAGGGTTTGGAAACACCATATATTTT,CASSQAGFGNTIYF
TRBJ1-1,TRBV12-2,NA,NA,TGTGCAAGTCGCTTCGTAGATGGGCAGACCGAGACTGAAGCTTTCTTT,CASRFVDGQTETEAFF
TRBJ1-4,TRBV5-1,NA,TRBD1,TGCGCCAGCAGCTTGGTACGGACAGGGGCGAATGAAAAACTGTTTTTT,CASSLVRTGANEKLFF
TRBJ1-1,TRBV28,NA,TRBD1,TGTGCCAGCAGTTTAAGACAGGGGGAAGCTTTCTTT,CASSLRQGEAFF
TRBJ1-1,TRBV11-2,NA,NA,TGTGCCAGCAGCTTAGGGGGGGGATTGAACACTGAAGCTTTCTTT,CASSLGGGLNTEAFF
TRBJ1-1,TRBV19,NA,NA,TGTGCCAGTAGTATACTCGGGGGGCAGAGCACTGAAGCTTTCTTT,CASSILGGQSTEAFF
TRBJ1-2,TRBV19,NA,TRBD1,TGTGCCAGTAGTATAGAGACAGGGGGCAGGAACTATGGCTACACCTTC,CASSIETGGRNYGYTF
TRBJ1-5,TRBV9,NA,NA,TGTGCCAGCAGCGTGACAGATAGCAATCAGCCCCAGCATTTT,CASSVTDSNQPQHF
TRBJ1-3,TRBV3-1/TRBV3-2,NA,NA,TGTGCCAGCAGCCTCCAAATGTCCGGAAACACCATATATTTT,CASSLQMSGNTIYF
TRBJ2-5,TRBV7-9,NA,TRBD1,TGTGCCAGCAGCTTAAGGGCACAGGGGCCGGAGACCCAGTACTTC,CASSLRAQGPETQYF